The clone carrying this TCR beta chain was recorded at least ten times. The antigen remains unidentified. This entry comes from a study of T cells after yellow fever vaccination. Production of TCR cDNA was by 5'RACE template switching, which also added a universal primer site and UMIs. TCRdb ran MiXCR on the 5' RACE reads and lists one entry per CDR3 protein. The sample lists about 120,000 distinct CDR3 sequences, about 6.8% seen once, with 2.7% in the top ten. Study outcomes and limitations: Faster peaking, at day 5 versus 15, marked a secondary response that was weaker. Booster samples showed a return of most primary-vaccination clones (about 96% CD4, 85% to 90% CD8).

V lost 1 base to trimming and J lost 12 bases; unmatched junction nucleotides: 10. The CDR3 runs to 15 residues. Germline loops: CDR1 SEHNR, CDR2 FQNEAQ (reference sequence). The clonotype originates from a man younger than 35 who received the YFV17D yellow fever vaccine. The V call is TRBV7-9, the J call TRBJ2-1; 9 bases agree with TRBD2. The specimen was CD4+ T cells sorted from PBMCs, collected around 45 days after the first yellow fever vaccination. This chain's CDR3 is CASSLELSRGGRQFF. The CDR3 nucleotides read TGTGCCAGCAGCTTAGAACTCTCGCGGGGGGGCCGGCAGTTCTTC.